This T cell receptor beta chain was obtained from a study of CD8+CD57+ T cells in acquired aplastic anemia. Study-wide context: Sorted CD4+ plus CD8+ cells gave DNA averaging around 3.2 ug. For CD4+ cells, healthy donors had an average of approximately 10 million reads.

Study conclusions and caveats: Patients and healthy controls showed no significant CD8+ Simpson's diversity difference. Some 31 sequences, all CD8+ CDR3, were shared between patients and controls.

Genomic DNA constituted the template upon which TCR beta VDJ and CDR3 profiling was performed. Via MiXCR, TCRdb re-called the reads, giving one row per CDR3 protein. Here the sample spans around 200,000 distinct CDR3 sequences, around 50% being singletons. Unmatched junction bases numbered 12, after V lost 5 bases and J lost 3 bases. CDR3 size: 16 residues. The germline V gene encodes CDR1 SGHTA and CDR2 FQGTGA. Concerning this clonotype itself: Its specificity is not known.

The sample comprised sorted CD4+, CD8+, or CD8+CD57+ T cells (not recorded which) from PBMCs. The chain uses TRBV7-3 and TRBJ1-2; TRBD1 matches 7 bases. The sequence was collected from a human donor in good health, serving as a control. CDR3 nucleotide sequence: TGTGCCAGCAGCCTAAGGTATGACAGGGCAGACTATGGCTACACCTTC. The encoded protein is CASSLRYDRADYGYTF.